Below are 28 T cell receptor beta chains sequenced from a single sample in a study of breast tumors, draining lymph nodes, adjacent tissues. TCRdb used MiXCR to reprocess the multiplex PCR reads, holding one entry per CDR3 protein. The data hold some 85,000 distinct CDR3 sequences, with around 29% observed a single time. The lymph nodes were axillary draining lymph nodes from breast cancer patients. Sequenced input: axillary lymph node tissue. Every receptor here comes from a female donor with breast cancer. Some clones in this sample may be carry-over from other donors' samples.

Concerning this clonotype: Because the CDR3 is missing its conserved closing phenylalanine or tryptophan, this is likely a read error. V and J are TRBV19 and TRBJ1-2, with unresolved D. The CDR3 is made up of 12 amino acids. CDR1 is LNHDA and CDR2 is SQIVND in the germline V gene (reference sequence). CDR3 residues: CVSSAGNYGYTL. The CDR3 nucleotides are TGTGTCAGTAGTGCAGGTAACTATGGCTACACCCTC.

There are many counts of this clonotype. This sequence joins TRBV7-9 and TRBJ2-5; 7 nucleotides agree with TRBD2. Trimming cost V 5 bases and J 4 bases; bases outside gene matches: 13. Germline-derived CDR1 and CDR2 are SEHNR and FQNEAQ (reference sequence). The CDR3 covers 16 residues. The CDR3 is CASSSRLAGVGETQYF. As DNA, the CDR3 is TGTGCCAGCAGCAGCCGCCTCGCGGGAGTGGGAGAGACCCAGTACTTC.

V usage is TRBV10-1 and J usage is TRBJ1-6; D uncertain. V lost 3 bases and J lost 10, with 7 bases in between. This CDR3 is 12 amino acids long. Germline assignment: CDR1 WNHNN and CDR2 SYGVQD (reference sequence). The CDR3 DNA follows: TGCGCCAGCAGTGACCCGAGGTCACCCCTCCACTTT. This gives the protein CASSDPRSPLHF.

This chain joins TRBV7-3 and TRBJ1-6, with D hard to call. Between the trimmed V and J ends, which lost 1 base and 11 bases, there was a span of 15 bases. The CDR3 covers 15 residues. The germline V gene encodes CDR1 SGHTA and CDR2 FQGTGA. DNA of the CDR3: TGTGCCAGCAGCTTAAGGGCTCTCCGGAATCCACCCCTCCACTTT. Encoded protein: CASSLRALRNPPLHF.

The V call is TRBV28, the J call TRBJ2-4; D possibly uses TRBD1 or TRBD2 (5 bases each). Per the germline V gene, CDR1 is MDHEN and CDR2 is SYDVKM. This CDR3 contains 13 residues. Trimming stripped 5 bases from V and 6 bases from J, with 11 bases between. This CDR3 is CASSPPGTNIQYF. For the CDR3, the DNA is TGTGCCAGCAGTCCGCCAGGGACAAACATTCAGTACTTC. Variable domain in full (rest from reference TRBV28 and TRBJ2-4): DVKVTQSSRYLVKRTGEKVFLECVQDMDHENMFWYRQDPGLGLRLIYFSYDVKMKEKGDIPEGYSVSREKKERFSLILESASTNQTSMYLCASSPPGTNIQYFGAGTRLSVL.

V gene TRBV5-1 combines with J gene TRBJ2-7, with 9 bases identical to TRBD1. With 6 bases clipped from V and 4 bases from J, the junction kept 5 bases outside the gene matches. The CDR3 has 13 amino acids. Germline V CDR1 and CDR2: SGHRS, YFSETQ. The CDR3, as DNA: TGCGCCAGCACCGGGACAGGGAATTACGAGCAGTACTTC. It translates to CASTGTGNYEQYF.

This clonotype was recorded many times. The rearrangement joins TRBV20-1 to TRBJ2-5, with 10 bases aligning to TRBD1. There are 16 residues in the CDR3. The V gene's germline CDR1 is DFQATT and CDR2 SNEGSKA (reference sequence). Trimming removed 7 bases from V and 5 bases from J; junction bases left unmatched: 16. The CDR3 nucleotides are TGCAGTGTCGACTTACGACAGGGGGCAATGGGGGAGACCCAGTACTTC. This translates into CSVDLRQGAMGETQYF.

This chain uses TRBV5-1 with TRBJ2-3; 14 nucleotides agree with TRBD2. Per the germline V gene, CDR1 is SGHRS and CDR2 is YFSETQ. This CDR3 comprises 17 residues. Unmatched junction bases numbered 7, after V lost 3 bases and J lost 4 bases. The DNA for the CDR3 is TGCGCCAGCAGCTGGGGTGCGGGACTAGCGGGGGCAGATACGCAGTATTTT. Residues: CASSWGAGLAGADTQYF.

This clonotype was recorded many times. The V and J genes are TRBV6-2 or TRBV6-3 and TRBJ1-5, with D perhaps matching TRBD1 (5 bases). The CDR3 has 14 residues. Trimming cost V 2 bases and J 4 bases, with 9 bases left between them. Germline assignment: CDR1 MNHEY and CDR2 SVGEGT. Written as DNA, the CDR3 is TGTGCCAGCAGTTACCTGACAGCTAATCAGCCCCAGCATTTT. Translated: CASSYLTANQPQHF.

The table lists this clonotype with many counts. The chain is built from TRBV5-1 and TRBJ1-3; D is ambiguous. Per germline, CDR1 SGHRS and CDR2 YFSETQ. The V and J ends lost 0 bases and 0 bases respectively, with 10 bases between them. The CDR3 spans 16 residues. The chain's CDR3 is CASSLAQVSSGNTIYF. The CDR3 nucleotides are TGCGCCAGCAGCTTGGCGCAGGTGAGCTCTGGAAACACCATATATTTT. The full variable domain, rest sourced from reference TRBV5-1 and TRBJ1-3, is KAGVTQTPRYLIKTRGQQVTLSCSPISGHRSVSWYQQTPGQGLQFLFEYFSETQRNKGNFPGRFSGRQFSNSRSEMNVSTLELGDSALYLCASSLAQVSSGNTIYFGEGSWLTVV.

This clonotype was picked up many times. The rearrangement uses TRBV20-1 and TRBJ2-2, with 11 bases matching TRBD2. V gave up 1 base and J gave up 5 bases; unmatched junction bases: 6. Germline lookup yields CDR1 DFQATT and CDR2 SNEGSKA (reference sequence). This CDR3 region has 16 residues. DNA for the CDR3: TGCAGTGCTAGAGGGGGTAGCGGGAGGGTTACCGGGGAGCTGTTTTTT. Translating it yields CSARGGSGRVTGELFF.

This clonotype has at least ten counts. CDR3 in DNA: TGTGCCAGCAGTCCATCCGGGACGAGAGAAAAACTGTTTTTT. Translating it yields CASSPSGTREKLFF. This chain uses TRBV27 with TRBJ1-4; possible D gene TRBD1, 5 bases. V dropped 5 bases and J dropped 8 bases, with 15 bases sitting between them. CDR3 length: 14 amino acids. CDR1 is MNHEY, CDR2 SMNVEV, per germline (reference sequence).

This sequence joins TRBV29-1 and TRBJ1-5; 10 bases map to TRBD1. Per the germline V gene, CDR1 is SQVTM and CDR2 is ANQGSEA. CDR3 length: 15 residues. V was clipped by 6 bases and J by 11 bases; unmatched bases: 16. CDR3 protein: CSVNRDRGAQETQHF. CDR3 bases: TGCAGCGTGAACCGGGACAGGGGTGCCCAAGAGACCCAGCATTTT.

This clonotype has ten or more counts. The genes are TRBV6-1 and TRBJ2-1; 9 nucleotides agree with TRBD2. Unmatched junction bases numbered 4, after V lost 1 base and J lost 9 bases. This CDR3 comprises 14 residues. Germline V gene lookup returns CDR1 MNHNS and CDR2 SASEGT. CDR3 amino acids: CASSEVAGDFEQFF. The CDR3 coding sequence is TGTGCCAGCAGTGAAGTAGCGGGAGATTTTGAGCAGTTCTTC.

A remark on this clonotype: It is likely a read error, because the conserved phenylalanine at the end of the CDR3 is missing. The chain links TRBV7-9 to TRBJ2-7; D possibly corresponds to TRBD1 (5 bases). This CDR3 region has 14 residues. The ends were cut back, 3 bases at V and 5 bases at J, with 14 bases in the middle. The V gene's germline CDR1 is SEHNR and CDR2 FQNEAQ (reference sequence). CDR3 sequence: CASSLVGQHHEQYL. The CDR3 DNA reads as TGTGCCAGCAGCTTGGTGGGGCAGCACCACGAGCAGTACCTC.

V is TRBV6-1 and J is TRBJ1-1; 8 positions match TRBD1. This CDR3 has 13 amino acids. CDR1 and CDR2 (germline): MNHNS, SASEGT. The ends lost 10 bases at V and 1 base at J; junction bases unmatched: 5. The CDR3 DNA is TGTGCCACCAAGACAGGGGCGAACACTGAAGCTTTCTTT. This codes for CATKTGANTEAFF.

On this clonotype itself: Here the CDR3 omits its conserved ending phenylalanine or tryptophan, so a read error is the likely source. The chain links TRBV7-8 to TRBJ1-6, with 9 bases lining up with TRBD1. Germline V gene data show CDR1 as SGHVS and CDR2 as FQNEAQ. This CDR3 region has 14 residues. The CDR3 region is CAGSSGQGSSPLHL. CDR3 coding DNA: TGTGCCGGCAGCTCTGGACAGGGGTCTTCACCCCTCCACCTT.

The chain combines TRBV20-1 with TRBJ2-1; 10 bases are shared with TRBD2. V dropped 6 bases and J dropped 8; count of bases not matched to a gene: 4. From germline, CDR1 is DFQATT and CDR2 SNEGSKA (reference sequence). The CDR3 covers 12 residues. The CDR3 sequence is CSAKSGRDEQFF. Here the CDR3 DNA reads TGCAGTGCCAAAAGCGGGAGGGATGAGCAGTTCTTC.

The table lists this clonotype with many counts. The J gene is TRBJ2-7, the V gene TRBV9, with D perhaps TRBD1 or TRBD2 (5 bases each). The CDR3 loop spans 15 amino acids. Germline-derived CDR1 and CDR2 are SGDLS and YYNGEE. V was pared by 4 bases and J by 0 bases, with 14 bases between. The CDR3 bases are TGTGCCAGCAGCCCCGGGGCAGGAAGCTCCTACGAGCAGTACTTC. Its protein product is CASSPGAGSSYEQYF.

V and J are TRBV27 and TRBJ2-1, with D possibly being TRBD1 (6 bases). The CDR3 loop spans 14 amino acids. Looked up from germline, CDR1 is MNHEY and CDR2 is SMNVEV (reference sequence). With 8 bases removed from V and 4 bases from J, the gap between germline ends came to 15 bases. The CDR3 reads CASRPRTEYNEQFF. In DNA form, the CDR3 reads TGTGCCAGCCGACCTAGGACAGAGTACAATGAGCAGTTCTTC.

This clonotype was detected a few times. With a much larger clone just one base away, this may be a read error. The chain employs TRBV20-1 and TRBJ2-1; 8 nucleotides line up with TRBD2. Looked up from germline, CDR1 is DFQATT and CDR2 is SNEGSKA (reference sequence). This CDR3 contains 14 residues. The DNA for the CDR3 is TGCAGTGCAATAGCGGGGAGCTCCTACACTGAGCAGTTCTTC. This translates into CSAIAGSSYTEQFF.

This clonotype was counted many times. The rearrangement joins TRBV30 to TRBJ1-5, with D possibly being TRBD1 (5 bases). V lost 0 bases to trimming and J lost 7 bases, with 13 bases between them. CDR3 length: 14 residues. Germline V gene lookup returns CDR1 GTSNPN and CDR2 SVGIG (reference sequence). The CDR3 is CAWSVLGVGQPQHF. For the CDR3, the DNA is TGTGCCTGGAGTGTCCTAGGGGTAGGACAGCCCCAGCATTTT.

Many counts were recorded for this clonotype. This chain uses TRBV5-5 with TRBJ2-7; D could derive from TRBD1 or TRBD2 (5 bases each). CDR1 is SGHKS and CDR2 is YYEKEE in the germline V gene (reference sequence). The CDR3 has 14 amino acids. The V and J ends lost 5 bases and 1 base respectively, with 13 bases between them. The CDR3 sequence is CASRNRGGSYEQYF. CDR3 in DNA: TGTGCCAGCAGGAATCGGGGCGGGTCCTACGAGCAGTACTTC.

In its sample, this clonotype was seen many times. The rearrangement uses TRBV12-3 or TRBV12-4 and TRBJ2-3; TRBD2 agrees at 8 bases. The CDR3 consists of 16 residues. V lost 6 bases and J lost 6; bases outside the gene matches: 14. The CDR3, as DNA: TGTGCCAGCAGCCCCAGTCGGGGGGGGCTTTTGGATACGCAGTATTTT. It yields the protein CASSPSRGGLLDTQYF.

The chain carries TRBV15 and TRBJ2-7; D call uncertain. Trimming took off 11 bases at V and 2 bases at J, with 7 bases between the two ends. The germline CDR1 and CDR2 sequences are LNHNV and YYDKDF (reference sequence). This CDR3 is 10 amino acids long. The DNA of the CDR3 is TGTGCCCCAGCAGCCTACGAGCAGTACTTC. It translates to CAPAAYEQYF. The whole variable domain, filled in from reference TRBV15 and TRBJ2-7, reads DAMVIQNPRYQVTQFGKPVTLSCSQTLNHNVMYWYQQKSSQAPKLLFHYYDKDFNNEADTPDNFQSRRPNTSFCFLDIRSPGLGDTAMYLCAPAAYEQYFGPGTRLTVT.

This chain links TRBV20-1 with TRBJ1-6, with 12 bases fitting TRBD1. The CDR3 is 16 residues long. Germline-derived CDR1 and CDR2 are DFQATT and SNEGSKA (reference sequence). V was clipped by 4 bases and J by 8 bases; unmatched bases: 9. The CDR3 nucleotides read TGCAGTGCTAAAACCGGGACAGGGGGCAGATATTCACCCCTCCACTTT. It yields the protein CSAKTGTGGRYSPLHF.

Details on this clonotype: The DNA is left out, because the CDR3 cannot be placed on it with certainty; the CDR3 is given as TCRdb lists it. The chain couples TRBV6-6 to TRBJ1-6. From germline, CDR1 is MNHNY and CDR2 SVGAGI (reference sequence). The CDR3 is 23 amino acids in total, end residues counted. The CDR3: CASSSERESYICSARGPDSPLHF.

Concerning this clonotype itself: A junction boundary mismatches the germline segment, possibly from a read error. This rearrangement joins TRBV4-1 to TRBJ2-7; 8 bases are shared with TRBD2. Germline CDR1 and CDR2: MGHRA and YSYEKL. The length of the CDR3 is 15 residues. CDR3: CASSQGERERPGQYF. In nucleotides, the CDR3 is TGCGCCAGCAGTCAAGGAGAGCGGGAGCGGCCCGGGCAGTACTTC.